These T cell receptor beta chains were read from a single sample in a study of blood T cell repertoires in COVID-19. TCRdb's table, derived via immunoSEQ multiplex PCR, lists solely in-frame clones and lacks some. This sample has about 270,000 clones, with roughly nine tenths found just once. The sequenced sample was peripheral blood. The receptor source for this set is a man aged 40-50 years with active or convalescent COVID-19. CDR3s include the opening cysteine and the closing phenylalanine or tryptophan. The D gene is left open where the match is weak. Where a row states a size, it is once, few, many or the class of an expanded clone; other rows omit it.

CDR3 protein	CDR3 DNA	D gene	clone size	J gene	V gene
CASSQDFTSGSETQYF	TGTGCCAGCAGCCAAGACTTCACTAGCGGGAGTGAGACCCAGTACTTC	TRBD2	-	TRBJ2-5	TRBV4-2
CASSLDRGREKLFF	TGTGCCAGCAGCTTAGACAGGGGGCGCGAAAAACTGTTTTTT	TRBD1	-	TRBJ1-4	TRBV7-9
CASSELGPGQPQHF	TGTGCCAGCAGTGAATTGGGGCCCGGGCAGCCCCAGCATTTT	-	-	TRBJ1-5	TRBV2
CASSLDGLSNQPQHF	TGCGCCAGCAGTTTGGACGGTCTTAGCAATCAGCCCCAGCATTTT	-	-	TRBJ1-5	TRBV5-1
CASSLRQSSYNSPLHF	TGTGCCAGCAGCTTAAGACAGAGCTCCTATAATTCACCCCTCCACTTT	-	-	TRBJ1-6	TRBV7-3
CASSFRGGQILDTGELFF	TGTGCCAGCAGCTTTCGCGGGGGCCAAATTCTGGACACCGGGGAGCTGTTTTTT	-	-	TRBJ2-2	TRBV11-3
CASSVTGGGGYTF	TGTGCCAGCAGCGTAACAGGGGGCGGTGGCTACACCTTC	TRBD1	-	TRBJ1-2	TRBV9
CASSEKEDGYTF	TGTGCCAGCAGCGAGAAAGAGGATGGCTACACCTTC	-	once	TRBJ1-2	TRBV11-2
CASSYSMPPQGTEAFF	TGTGCCAGCAGTTACTCGATGCCACCCCAGGGCACTGAAGCTTTCTTT	-	-	TRBJ1-1	TRBV6-6
CSAGGGGTDTQYF	TGCAGCGCCGGAGGCGGGGGCACAGATACGCAGTATTTT	-	-	TRBJ2-3	TRBV29-1
CAWSYTGTSGRYEQYF	TGTGCCTGGAGTTATACCGGGACTAGCGGGAGATACGAGCAGTACTTC	TRBD2	-	TRBJ2-7	TRBV30
CATSRDLGLNEQFF	TGTGCCACCAGCAGAGATTTGGGCCTCAATGAGCAGTTCTTC	-	-	TRBJ2-1	TRBV15
CASSLGGEAFF	TGTGCCAGCAGTTTAGGAGGTGAAGCTTTCTTT	-	-	TRBJ1-1	TRBV12-3/TRBV12-4
CASSLGMEQGPTNYGYTF	TGCGCCAGCAGCTTGGGAATGGAACAGGGCCCTACTAACTATGGCTACACCTTC	-	-	TRBJ1-2	TRBV5-1
CASSITLAGGSGELFF	TGTGCCAGCAGCATCACCTTAGCGGGGGGCTCCGGGGAGCTGTTTTTT	TRBD2	once	TRBJ2-2	TRBV9
CATSPGGAGIVTGELFF	TGTGCCACCAGTCCAGGAGGAGCGGGGATCGTAACCGGGGAGCTGTTTTTT	TRBD2	-	TRBJ2-2	TRBV24-1
CASSNRQGMNTGELFF	TGTGCCAGCAGCAATCGACAGGGGATGAACACCGGGGAGCTGTTTTTT	TRBD1	-	TRBJ2-2	TRBV7-3
CASSERVAGNEQFF	TGTGCCAGCAGTGAAAGAGTAGCAGGGAATGAGCAGTTCTTC	-	-	TRBJ2-1	TRBV6-1
CASRRENQPQHF	TGTGCCAGCAGAAGGGAGAATCAGCCCCAGCATTTT	-	-	TRBJ1-5	TRBV6-5
CASRTVNTEAFF	TGTGCCAGCAGGACAGTGAACACTGAAGCTTTCTTT	-	-	TRBJ1-1	TRBV12-3/TRBV12-4
CASGRPGGDQPQHF	TGCGCCAGCGGGCGTCCTGGCGGGGATCAGCCCCAGCATTTT	-	-	TRBJ1-5	TRBV4-1
CASSPRLQGDEQFF	TGTGCCAGCAGCCCCCGACTCCAGGGCGATGAGCAGTTCTTC	-	-	TRBJ2-1	TRBV13
CAGSGTGNTEAFF	TGTGCCGGATCGGGGACAGGGAACACTGAAGCTTTCTTT	TRBD1	-	TRBJ1-1	TRBV6-5
CASSYRAGSAYNEQFF	TGTGCCAGCAGTTACAGAGCGGGGTCCGCCTACAATGAGCAGTTCTTC	TRBD2	-	TRBJ2-1	TRBV6-5
CASSQEPGDYGYTF	TGCGCCAGCAGCCAAGAACCCGGGGACTATGGCTACACCTTC	-	-	TRBJ1-2	TRBV4-1
CASSLSVKPGELFF	TGTGCCAGCAGCTTGTCGGTAAAGCCCGGGGAGCTGTTTTTT	-	-	TRBJ2-2	TRBV11-3
CASSAYGAQETQYF	TGTGCCAGCAGCGCATATGGAGCGCAAGAGACCCAGTACTTC	-	once	TRBJ2-5	TRBV11-2
CASSYRRSSYNEQFF	TGTGCCAGCAGTTATCGGCGGAGCTCCTACAATGAGCAGTTCTTC	-	-	TRBJ2-1	TRBV6-6
CATSRETGQLNYGYTF	TGTGCCACCAGCAGAGAAACGGGACAGCTTAACTATGGCTACACCTTC	TRBD1	-	TRBJ1-2	TRBV15
CASSITGQGVYEQYF	TGTGCCAGCAGCATAACAGGACAGGGGGTCTACGAGCAGTACTTC	TRBD1	-	TRBJ2-7	TRBV6-5
CAWSMRLVNEKLFF	TGTGCCTGGAGTATGCGGCTGGTTAATGAAAAACTGTTTTTT	-	-	TRBJ1-4	TRBV30
CASSKDTGCNGGYTF	TGTGCCAGCAGCAAGGATACAGGGTGTAATGGTGGCTACACCTTC	-	-	TRBJ1-2	TRBV21-1
CASSARVGFNQPQHF	TGTGCCAGCAGCGCCAGGGTGGGCTTCAATCAGCCCCAGCATTTT	-	-	TRBJ1-5	TRBV7-8
CASSSKSSVPEQFF	TGTGCCAGCAGCTCCAAATCTAGCGTCCCTGAGCAGTTCTTC	-	-	TRBJ2-1	TRBV5-4
CAWSDRTGGRNF	TGTGCCTGGAGTGACCGGACAGGGGGAAGAAACTTC	TRBD1	-	TRBJ2-7	TRBV30
CASGLVVGAQYEQYF	TGTGCTAGTGGTTTGGTAGTGGGGGCGCAGTACGAGCAGTACTTC	-	-	TRBJ2-7	TRBV12-5
CASGQEGTGELFF	TGTGCCAGCGGACAGGAAGGCACCGGGGAGCTGTTTTTT	TRBD1	-	TRBJ2-2	TRBV10-3
CASSLASSVSSYNEQFF	TGTGCCAGCAGCTTAGCATCTAGCGTGAGCTCCTACAATGAGCAGTTCTTC	-	-	TRBJ2-1	TRBV7-6
CAALAGGYEDTQYF	TGTGCCGCGCTAGCGGGGGGATATGAAGATACGCAGTATTTT	TRBD2	once	TRBJ2-3	TRBV28
CASSSTRGRETQYF	TGTGCCAGCAGCTCAACTCGCGGGAGAGAGACCCAGTACTTC	TRBD2	-	TRBJ2-5	TRBV11-3
CASSLDGSGANVLTF	TGTGCCAGCAGCTTGGACGGGTCTGGGGCCAACGTCCTGACTTTC	-	-	TRBJ2-6	TRBV5-4
CASSSTGVGTEAFF	TGCGCCAGCAGCTCGACAGGGGTGGGCACTGAAGCTTTCTTT	TRBD1	-	TRBJ1-1	TRBV5-1
CASLPTVKAYEQYF	TGTGCCAGCCTACCGACAGTCAAAGCCTACGAGCAGTACTTC	-	-	TRBJ2-7	TRBV6-5
CASSLVLAAYNEQFF	TGTGCTAGCAGCTTAGTACTAGCGGCGTACAATGAGCAGTTCTTC	TRBD2	once	TRBJ2-1	TRBV7-7
CARSQGGGQVSGNTIYF	TGCGCCCGCAGCCAGGGGGGGGGACAGGTCTCGGGAAACACCATATATTTT	TRBD1	-	TRBJ1-3	TRBV4-1
CTSSQGASGRSYNEQFF	TGCACCAGCAGCCAAGGGGCTAGCGGGAGGTCCTACAATGAGCAGTTCTTC	-	-	TRBJ2-1	TRBV1
CASSQEGAGSNTGELFF	TGTGCCAGCAGCCAAGAAGGGGCGGGGAGTAACACCGGGGAGCTGTTTTTT	-	-	TRBJ2-2	TRBV4-2
CASKVGVGIYEQYF	TGTGCCAGCAAAGTTGGAGTCGGCATCTACGAGCAGTACTTC	-	-	TRBJ2-7	TRBV5-6
CASSIRGSPLHF	TGTGCCAGCAGCATCCGGGGTTCACCCCTCCACTTT	-	-	TRBJ1-6	TRBV6-5
CASSPYWTSDTTEQTQYF	TGTGCCAGCTCACCTTACTGGACTAGCGACACGACCGAACAGACCCAGTACTTC	TRBD2	-	TRBJ2-5	TRBV18
CASKGQGGNSPLHF	TGTGCCAGTAAGGGACAGGGTGGTAATTCACCCCTCCACTTT	TRBD1	few	TRBJ1-6	TRBV19
CASSESGSRETQYF	TGCGCCAGCAGCGAGAGCGGGAGTCGGGAGACCCAGTACTTC	TRBD2	-	TRBJ2-5	TRBV5-1
CASSSKPYSGNTIYF	TGTGCCAGCAGTTCCAAACCCTACTCTGGAAACACCATATATTTT	-	once	TRBJ1-3	TRBV6-5
CASSLAGGGTEAFF	TGTGCCAGCAGCTTAGCAGGGGGCGGCACTGAAGCTTTCTTT	TRBD1	-	TRBJ1-1	TRBV7-3
CASSSFGLAGNNEQFF	TGTGCCAGCAGCTCGTTTGGACTAGCGGGAAACAATGAGCAGTTCTTC	TRBD2	-	TRBJ2-1	TRBV7-6
CASSPAQGRSPLHF	TGTGCCAGTAGTCCCGCCCAGGGTAGATCACCCCTCCACTTT	-	once	TRBJ1-6	TRBV19
CASSLGLGVQPQHF	TGTGCCAGCAGTTTAGGGTTAGGAGTTCAGCCCCAGCATTTT	-	-	TRBJ1-5	TRBV28